This T cell receptor (beta chain) was identified during a study of blood T cell repertoires in COVID-19. The overall study: COVID-19 samples, acute and convalescent, were from the United States, Italy and Spain. From T cells, B-cell-depleted T cells, or PBMCs came the material, which was cDNA or gDNA.

Authors' data handling: Quantification of nucleated cells was approximated via reference gene primer amplification. The table came from immunoSEQ multiplex PCR; TCRdb's copy has only in-frame clones and leaves some out. That table supplies the V and J calls and clone size; D and trimming were determined from the DNA. The repertoire holds 190,000 or so clones, with roughly 86% as singletons. This TCR was sampled from a man in his forties with active or convalescent COVID-19. The material sequenced was peripheral blood.

CDR3 residues: CASSPEPTDTQYF. In DNA, the CDR3 is TGTGCCAGCAGCCCCGAGCCAACAGATACGCAGTATTTT. The chain couples TRBV7-9 to TRBJ2-3, with D hard to call. Germline values: CDR1 SEHNR, CDR2 FQNEAQ (reference sequence). This CDR3 spans 13 amino acids. Trimming cost V 5 bases and J 3 bases, with 9 bases left between them.